The 31 T cell receptor beta chains presented below share a single source sample, sequenced in a study of T cells in localized non-small cell lung cancer. The assay was immunoSEQ multiplex PCR, and TCRdb's table has in-frame clones only and misses some. The sample has 70,000 to 90,000 clones, approximately 80% seen once. The material was peripheral blood, obtained before any cancer treatment. The receptors were gathered from a female donor aged 60 or older with stage I lung adenocarcinoma.

This chain uses TRBV7-2 with TRBJ1-6; 7 bases fit TRBD1. The J segment lost 2 bases and the V segment lost 5 bases, leaving 6 bases of the junction unmatched. Germline V CDR1 and CDR2: SGHTA, FQGNSA. This CDR3 has 16 amino acids. CDR3 loop: CASSTRQGTYNSPLHF. For the CDR3, the DNA is TGTGCCAGCAGCACGAGACAGGGAACCTATAATTCACCCCTCCACTTT.

About this clone: Additional DNA sequences in this sample encode the identical CDR3. V and J are TRBV4-2 and TRBJ1-5; possible D gene TRBD1, 6 bases. Trimming stripped 1 base from V and 1 base from J, with 20 bases between. Germline CDR1 reads LGHNA; CDR2 reads YNFKEQ. CDR3 length: 19 amino acids. CDR3 coding DNA: TGTGCCAGCAGCCAAGCCCTTCTGGCAGGGGTAGGGAGCAATCAGCCCCAGCATTTT. Its protein is CASSQALLAGVGSNQPQHF.

This clone was found many times. The rearrangement links TRBV20-1 to TRBJ1-1; D might be TRBD1 (6 bases). The CDR3 extends over 11 amino acids. V was clipped by 3 bases and J by 4 bases, with 6 bases between them. Germline CDR1 DFQATT, CDR2 SNEGSKA (reference sequence). The DNA of the CDR3 is TGCAGTGCTAGGGGGGCCACTGAAGCTTTCTTT. It codes for CSARGATEAFF.

The chain links TRBV28 to TRBJ2-7, with D unresolved. V was cut by 8 bases and J by 4 bases, with 9 bases left in between. Per the germline V gene, CDR1 is MDHEN and CDR2 is SYDVKM. The CDR3 length is 11 residues. This CDR3 is CASVGRYEQYF. The DNA for the CDR3 is TGTGCCAGCGTCGGCAGATACGAGCAGTACTTC.

V gene TRBV28 combines with J gene TRBJ2-7, with 8 bases aligning to TRBD2. The junction had 9 bases not matched to a gene; V was cut back by 10 bases and J by 4 bases. Germline loops: CDR1 MDHEN, CDR2 SYDVKM. The CDR3 is made up of 13 amino acids. The CDR3 DNA reads as TGTGCCACATGGGGGACTAGAAAGTACGAGCAGTACTTC. This encodes CATWGTRKYEQYF.

In its sample, this clone was seen a few times. The J gene is TRBJ1-3, the V gene TRBV9; D gene uncertain. Trimming cost V 1 base and J 3 bases, with 11 bases left between them. Germline CDR1 reads SGDLS; CDR2 reads YYNGEE. The CDR3 spans 15 residues. The CDR3 loop reads CASSVNGNGGNTIYF. CDR3 coding DNA: TGTGCCAGCAGCGTAAACGGCAACGGTGGAAACACCATATATTTT.

The genes are TRBV5-1 and TRBJ2-7, with D perhaps TRBD1 (6 bases). Trimming shortened V by 2 bases and J by 2 bases, and 11 bases separated the two germline ends. Germline V gene sequence: CDR1 SGHRS, CDR2 YFSETQ. The CDR3 has 14 amino acids. DNA for the CDR3: TGCGCCAGCAGCTTAGGAGGACAGACCTACGAGCAGTACTTC. The encoded protein is CASSLGGQTYEQYF.

For the CDR3, the DNA is TGTGCCAGCAGCCCCCGCATCCTACCCCTTTTGGAGGGGAATGAGCAGTTCTTC. It is translated as CASSPRILPLLEGNEQFF. The rearrangement links TRBV9 to TRBJ2-1; D might be TRBD2 (6 bases). Trimming took 4 bases from V and 7 from J, leaving 27 bases between them. CDR1 SGDLS and CDR2 YYNGEE come from the germline V gene. This CDR3 contains 18 residues.

The V gene is TRBV25-1, the J gene TRBJ1-6, with TRBD1 as a possible D gene (6 bases). This CDR3 contains 14 residues. Trimming shortened V by 7 bases and J by 4 bases, and 11 bases separated the two germline ends. Germline V CDR1 and CDR2: MGHDK, SYGVNS. CDR3 sequence (DNA): TGTGCCAGCAAAGGGGGGTATTATAATTCACCCCTCCACTTT. Translated: CASKGGYYNSPLHF.

This clone has a single count. CDR3 loop: CASSLEEYSNQPQHF. CDR3 DNA: TGTGCCAGCAGCTTAGAAGAGTATAGCAATCAGCCCCAGCATTTT. This chain connects TRBV7-2 to TRBJ1-5, with D unresolved. Germline V gene lookup returns CDR1 SGHTA and CDR2 FQGNSA. The length of the CDR3 is 15 residues. V was trimmed by 1 base and J by 0 bases, leaving 7 bases between them.

For the CDR3, the DNA is TGTGCCAGCACTCCCAGGGCTGGCACTGAAGCTTTCTTT. Translation: CASTPRAGTEAFF. The chain recombines TRBV5-5 with TRBJ1-1; the D gene is possibly TRBD1 (5 bases). With 6 bases removed from V and 4 bases from J, the gap between germline ends came to 13 bases. Germline CDR1 is SGHKS and CDR2 is YYEKEE (reference sequence). The CDR3 loop spans 13 amino acids.

This clone is judged large. This sequence joins TRBV6-6 and TRBJ1-4; TRBD1 aligns across 7 bases. Germline assignment: CDR1 MNHNY and CDR2 SVGAGI (reference sequence). CDR3 length: 11 residues. Trimming took 2 bases from V and 12 from J; bases not matched to a gene: 0. In nucleotides, the CDR3 is TGTGCCAGCAGTTACGGGACAGAACTGTTTTTT. Translated, it gives CASSYGTELFF.

This clone occurred a few times. V is TRBV10-3 and J is TRBJ1-2; the D gene is possibly TRBD1 (5 bases). CDR3 length equals 16 residues. Germline V gene sequence: CDR1 ENHRY, CDR2 SYGVKD. The V and J ends lost 4 bases and 4 bases respectively, with 19 bases between them. This chain's CDR3 is CAISGSSQGLGYGYTF. CDR3 DNA sequence: TGTGCCATCAGTGGTTCATCCCAGGGTCTTGGCTATGGCTACACCTTC.

This clone has just a few counts. The chain joins TRBV28 to TRBJ1-5; 9 bases are a match to TRBD1. This CDR3 comprises 16 residues. V trimming: 4 bases; J trimming: 6 bases; junction bases outside the gene matches: 10. The V gene's germline CDR1 is MDHEN and CDR2 SYDVKM. The CDR3 sequence: CASSSPGTGFRQPQHF. CDR3 coding DNA: TGTGCCAGCAGTTCTCCCGGGACAGGGTTCCGTCAGCCCCAGCATTTT.

V gene TRBV19 combines with J gene TRBJ2-3; 12 bases are shared with TRBD2. V was pared by 5 bases and J by 5 bases, with 5 bases of the junction left unmatched. The CDR3 has 15 residues. Germline V lookup: CDR1 LNHDA, CDR2 SQIVND (reference sequence). The CDR3 coding sequence is TGTGCCAGTAGTCCTGGACTAGCGGGGAGAGATACGCAGTATTTT. Protein sequence: CASSPGLAGRDTQYF.

The CDR3, as DNA: TGTGCCAGCTCCGCCAGTATTGCTTCATCTTCCTACGAGCAGTACTTC. Protein product: CASSASIASSSYEQYF. The chain uses TRBV18 and TRBJ2-7; D ambiguous. Germline-derived CDR1 and CDR2 are KGHSH and LQKENI. The V end lost 6 bases, the J end lost 1 base, and 19 bases lay between the germline ends. The CDR3 is made up of 16 amino acids.

This clone appeared a single time. The chain employs TRBV7-8 and TRBJ1-4; no firm D call. V was cut by 5 bases and J by 0 bases, with 7 bases left in between. The CDR3 spans 14 residues. Germline V lookup: CDR1 SGHVS, CDR2 FQNEAQ. This CDR3 is CASSGLATNEKLFF. The CDR3, as DNA: TGTGCCAGCAGCGGCCTAGCAACTAATGAAAAACTGTTTTTT.

This clone was picked up a small number of times. This chain links TRBV19 with TRBJ1-2; D may be TRBD1 (5 bases). Germline CDR1 and CDR2: LNHDA and SQIVND (reference sequence). The CDR3 sequence is 14 residues long. V shed 5 bases and J shed 7 bases, with 17 bases lying between them. CDR3 sequence (DNA): TGTGCCAGTAGTCTTCCAGGGCAAGTGCGTGGCTACACCTTC. As protein: CASSLPGQVRGYTF.

This clone showed up just once. This chain uses TRBV5-1 with TRBJ2-1, with 12 bases identical to TRBD2. V was clipped by 4 bases and J by 2 bases; unmatched bases: 7. This CDR3 region has 17 residues. The germline V gene encodes CDR1 SGHRS and CDR2 YFSETQ. The CDR3 DNA is TGCGCCAGCAGCCTTCGGACTAGCGGGATTGCCTACAATGAGCAGTTCTTC. Its translation is CASSLRTSGIAYNEQFF. The complete variable domain, with remaining parts taken from reference TRBV5-1 and TRBJ2-1, reads KAGVTQTPRYLIKTRGQQVTLSCSPISGHRSVSWYQQTPGQGLQFLFEYFSETQRNKGNFPGRFSGRQFSNSRSEMNVSTLELGDSALYLCASSLRTSGIAYNEQFFGPGTRLTVL.

V usage is TRBV19 and J usage is TRBJ2-5, with D perhaps matching TRBD2 (6 bases). This CDR3 is 15 amino acids long. The V gene lost 3 bases and the J gene lost 1 base, with 12 bases spanning the gap. Germline V gives CDR1 LNHDA, CDR2 SQIVND (reference sequence). This CDR3 reads CASSMIGGAQETQYF. The CDR3 region has the DNA TGTGCCAGTAGTATGATCGGGGGAGCCCAAGAGACCCAGTACTTC.

The gene calls are TRBV19 and TRBJ1-6, with D uncertain. Germline V gives CDR1 LNHDA, CDR2 SQIVND (reference sequence). The CDR3 contains 15 residues. The V end was cut by 7 bases, the J end by 4 bases, with 14 bases between. In DNA, the CDR3 is TGTGCCAGTAAAGAAGACGGGAAGTATAATTCACCCCTCCACTTT. Translation: CASKEDGKYNSPLHF.

V gene TRBV7-2 combines with J gene TRBJ1-5; TRBD1 matches at 10 bases. The germline V gene encodes CDR1 SGHTA and CDR2 FQGNSA. The CDR3 is 16 amino acids. Unmatched junction bases numbered 9, after V lost 2 bases and J lost 8 bases. The CDR3 DNA reads TGTGCCAGCAGCTTATCTTGGGGACAGGGGAGCGAGCCCCAGCATTTT. It encodes CASSLSWGQGSEPQHF.

The chain couples TRBV5-1 to TRBJ2-7, with 7 bases aligning to TRBD2. The CDR3 has 13 residues. The J segment lost 6 bases and the V segment lost 2 bases, leaving 5 bases of the junction unmatched. Germline V gene lookup returns CDR1 SGHRS and CDR2 YFSETQ. CDR3 sequence: CASSLAGRPEQYF. For the CDR3, the DNA is TGCGCCAGCAGCTTAGCGGGACGACCCGAGCAGTACTTC.

This clone was counted between two and nine times. This rearrangement joins TRBV6-6 to TRBJ1-1; a weak D match, TRBD1 (6 bases). Trimming removed 5 bases at V and 4 bases at J, with 11 bases between. CDR3 length: 13 amino acids. The germline V gene encodes CDR1 MNHNY and CDR2 SVGAGI (reference sequence). Written as DNA, the CDR3 is TGTGCCAGCAGTAACGTCAGGGGCACTGAAGCTTTCTTT. Its protein is CASSNVRGTEAFF.

The chain has TRBV9 and TRBJ1-1; a weak D match, TRBD1 (5 bases). Per the germline V gene, CDR1 is SGDLS and CDR2 is YYNGEE. V was pared by 3 bases and J by 1 base, with 10 bases between. The CDR3 is made up of 14 amino acids. CDR3 sequence reads: CASSGGPRNTEAFF. The CDR3 coding sequence is TGTGCCAGCAGCGGGGGACCGCGGAACACTGAAGCTTTCTTT.

This clone showed up just once. J is TRBJ1-6 and V is TRBV5-6; TRBD1 might be the D (5 bases). The V gene's germline CDR1 is SGHDT and CDR2 YYEEEE. V shed 4 bases and J shed 8 bases, with 13 bases lying between them. The CDR3 runs 14 residues. The CDR3 is CASSLQGLDSPLHF. As DNA, the CDR3 is TGTGCCAGCAGCCTCCAGGGTCTTGATTCACCCCTCCACTTT.

This clone has only one observation. The CDR3 is CASSKGWGTGELFF. Here the CDR3 DNA reads TGTGCCAGCAGCAAAGGTTGGGGAACCGGGGAGCTGTTTTTT. The chain uses TRBV6-4 and TRBJ2-2, with D hard to call. Germline CDR1 and CDR2: MRHNA and SNTAGT. This CDR3 is 14 amino acids long. Between the trimmed V and J ends, which lost 6 bases and 5 bases, there was a span of 13 bases.

J is TRBJ1-1 and V is TRBV7-2, with D possibly being TRBD1 (5 bases). The CDR3 is 13 residues long. V shed 7 bases and J shed 7 bases, with 16 bases lying between them. From germline, CDR1 is SGHTA and CDR2 FQGNSA. This CDR3 reads CASIIYLGHEAFF. The CDR3 DNA sequence: TGTGCCAGCATCATCTACTTGGGGCATGAAGCTTTCTTT.

This clone was detected a few times. The gene calls are TRBV19 and TRBJ1-1, with unresolved D. V shed 6 bases and J shed 4 bases, with 18 bases lying between them. The CDR3 covers 15 residues. Germline V gene sequence: CDR1 LNHDA, CDR2 SQIVND (reference sequence). The CDR3 is CASSITGAGGTEAFF. In DNA, the CDR3 is TGTGCCAGTAGCATTACGGGTGCGGGAGGCACTGAAGCTTTCTTT.

The chain is built from TRBV29-1 and TRBJ2-7; perhaps TRBD1 as D (6 bases). Germline loops: CDR1 SQVTM, CDR2 ANQGSEA. Trimming cost V 4 bases and J 2 bases, with 9 bases left between them. This CDR3 is built from 12 residues. CDR3 region: CSVADSTYEQYF. CDR3 nucleotide sequence: TGCAGCGTTGCGGACAGTACCTACGAGCAGTACTTC.

The chain combines TRBV10-3 with TRBJ1-3; 7 positions agree with TRBD1. CDR1 and CDR2 from the germline V gene are ENHRY and SYGVKD. The CDR3 has 16 residues. The trim removed 6 bases at V and 0 bases at J, leaving 8 bases unmatched. The DNA for the CDR3 is TGTGCCATCAGACCCCCTACAGGGGACTCTGGAAACACCATATATTTT. Translated: CAIRPPTGDSGNTIYF.